These 31 T cell receptor beta chains share one sample of origin, sequenced in a study of T cell clonotyping in hematopoietic cell transplantation. Data came from immunoSEQ multiplex PCR; TCRdb stores just in-frame clones and leaves some out. The profile covers approximately 17,000 clones, with over 50% appearing a single time and roughly 12% taken by the ten largest. The input for sequencing was PBMCs, taken 30 days after allogeneic stem cell transplant. The receptors here all came from a male patient aged 50 to 60 who had an allogeneic stem cell transplant from an unrelated donor, so T cells may come from the graft donor. Some clones in this sample may be carry-over from other donors' samples.

V usage is TRBV30 and J usage is TRBJ1-5, with 7 bases identical to TRBD1. CDR1 and CDR2 (germline): GTSNPN, SVGIG (reference sequence). V shed 2 bases, J shed 5 bases, and the junction held 6 bases outside the gene matches. CDR3 length: 14 residues. The CDR3 region is CAWSRGRVDQPQHF. In DNA, the CDR3 is TGTGCCTGGAGTAGGGGGCGGGTGGATCAGCCCCAGCATTTT.

The V and J genes are TRBV5-1 and TRBJ2-4, with 9 bases aligning to TRBD1. Trimming took 4 bases from V and 9 from J; bases not matched to a gene: 8. The length of the CDR3 is 14 residues. Germline V CDR1 and CDR2: SGHRS, YFSETQ. CDR3 in amino acids: CASSPQGAKGIQYF. In nucleotides, the CDR3 is TGCGCCAGCAGCCCACAGGGGGCGAAGGGCATTCAGTACTTC. Variable domain in full (rest from reference TRBV5-1 and TRBJ2-4): KAGVTQTPRYLIKTRGQQVTLSCSPISGHRSVSWYQQTPGQGLQFLFEYFSETQRNKGNFPGRFSGRQFSNSRSEMNVSTLELGDSALYLCASSPQGAKGIQYFGAGTRLSVL.

The chain has TRBV30 and TRBJ2-7; TRBD1 matches 8 bases. This CDR3 has 13 amino acids. J was trimmed by 3 bases and V by 0 bases; bases with no gene match: 1. CDR1 and CDR2 from the germline V gene are GTSNPN and SVGIG (reference sequence). The CDR3 reads CAWSVGTGYEQYF. DNA of the CDR3: TGTGCCTGGAGTGTTGGGACAGGCTACGAGCAGTACTTC.

The table lists this clone with a few counts. The V and J genes are TRBV7-2 and TRBJ1-2, with D unresolved. Trimming stripped 0 bases from V and 2 bases from J, with 4 bases between. Germline loops: CDR1 SGHTA, CDR2 FQGNSA. The CDR3 has 13 amino acids. The DNA for the CDR3 is TGTGCCAGCAGCTTAGCACGGAACTATGGCTACACCTTC. It specifies CASSLARNYGYTF.

The V gene is TRBV4-3, the J gene TRBJ2-7, with TRBD1 matching over 11 bases. Germline-derived CDR1 and CDR2 are LGHNA and YSLEER. This CDR3 is 13 amino acids long. V was pared by 3 bases and J by 6 bases, with 1 base of the junction left unmatched. The CDR3 sequence: CASSQDRGLEQYF. CDR3 in DNA: TGCGCCAGCAGCCAGGACAGGGGGCTCGAGCAGTACTTC.

The rearrangement uses TRBV29-1 and TRBJ1-3; tentative D call: TRBD1 (5 bases). Deletions cut 7 bases from V and 3 bases from J, with 13 bases between. Germline values: CDR1 SQVTM, CDR2 ANQGSEA. The CDR3 loop spans 13 amino acids. This CDR3 is CSGGTGDGNTIYF. CDR3 bases: TGCAGCGGTGGGACCGGGGATGGAAACACCATATATTTT.

V and J are TRBV29-1 and TRBJ1-2; the D gene is possibly TRBD1 (5 bases). The CDR3 length is 12 residues. Germline values: CDR1 SQVTM, CDR2 ANQGSEA. V shed 1 base and J shed 8 bases, with 11 bases lying between them. The CDR3 bases are TGCAGCGTTGAAGGGGGCGGAGGCGGCTACACCTTC. It codes for CSVEGGGGGYTF.

Comments on this clone: Other DNA sequences of this sample code for an identical CDR3. The V call is TRBV7-6, the J call TRBJ1-5, with 11 bases matching TRBD1. Germline assignment: CDR1 SGHVS and CDR2 FNYEAQ. The CDR3 spans 15 residues. The trim removed 3 bases at V and 7 bases at J, leaving 5 bases unmatched. CDR3 region: CASSFGQGAGQPQHF. CDR3 DNA: TGTGCCAGCAGCTTTGGACAGGGGGCAGGGCAGCCCCAGCATTTT. Full variable domain (rest looked up from reference TRBV7-6 and TRBJ1-5): GAGVSQSPRYKVTKRGQDVALRCDPISGHVSLYWYRQALGQGPEFLTYFNYEAQQDKSGLPNDRFSAERPEGSISTLTIQRTEQRDSAMYRCASSFGQGAGQPQHFGDGTRLSIL.

V and J are TRBV28 and TRBJ2-7, with 7 nucleotides matching TRBD1. Germline CDR1 and CDR2: MDHEN and SYDVKM. V shed 10 bases and J 9 bases; nucleotides not matched to a gene: 9. This CDR3 comprises 11 residues. The CDR3 region has the DNA TGTGCCATCGAGACAGGGTTGGCGCAGTACTTC. Translated, it gives CAIETGLAQYF.

V is TRBV4-2 and J is TRBJ2-1; D is uncertain. Deletions cut 3 bases from V and 5 bases from J, with 14 bases between. Germline V lookup: CDR1 LGHNA, CDR2 YNFKEQ. The CDR3 totals 15 residues. CDR3 residues: CASSHRADINNEQFF. CDR3 DNA sequence: TGTGCCAGCAGCCACCGCGCGGATATTAACAATGAGCAGTTCTTC.

About this clone: One end of the junction fails to match germline, which may point to a read error. V usage is TRBV5-1 and J usage is TRBJ1-1; no clear D. This CDR3 contains 13 residues. Germline V gene data show CDR1 as SGHRS and CDR2 as YFSETQ. For the CDR3, the DNA is TGCGCCAGCAACTTGGGGTTCAGCACTGAAGCTTTCTTT. It specifies CASNLGFSTEAFF.

The rearrangement uses TRBV30 and TRBJ2-7; D perhaps matches TRBD2 (5 bases). The CDR3 has 11 amino acids. The germline V and J ends were trimmed by 0 bases and 7 bases, with 7 bases remaining between them. Germline V gives CDR1 GTSNPN, CDR2 SVGIG (reference sequence). The CDR3 is CAWSVRGEQYF. The CDR3 nucleotides are TGTGCCTGGAGTGTACGAGGGGAGCAGTACTTC.

The chain is built from TRBV4-1 and TRBJ2-7; 10 nucleotides agree with TRBD2. The CDR3 consists of 14 residues. Germline values: CDR1 MGHRA, CDR2 YSYEKL. V gave up 4 bases and J gave up 5 bases; unmatched junction bases: 5. The CDR3 sequence: CASSLPGLANEQYF. The CDR3 nucleotides are TGCGCCAGCAGCCTTCCGGGACTAGCGAACGAGCAGTACTTC.

In this sample, this clone turned up a few times. This chain connects TRBV9 to TRBJ2-5; weak D call: TRBD2 (5 bases). CDR1 SGDLS and CDR2 YYNGEE come from the germline V gene. V was cut by 0 bases and J by 4 bases, with 13 bases left in between. This CDR3 is built from 15 residues. CDR3 nucleotide sequence: TGTGCCAGCAGCGTAGGGACGGCCCGGGGAGAGACCCAGTACTTC. It translates to CASSVGTARGETQYF.

The chain couples TRBV6-5 to TRBJ2-2; D is ambiguous. Looked up from germline, CDR1 is MNHEY and CDR2 is SVGAGI. V gave up 0 bases and J gave up 3 bases, with 5 bases separating them. The CDR3 length is 14 residues. The CDR3 DNA is TGTGCCAGCAGTTACTCTGTAGACACCGGGGAGCTGTTTTTT. The encoded protein is CASSYSVDTGELFF.

The chain combines TRBV9 with TRBJ2-7, with 8 nucleotides matching TRBD1. Germline V gives CDR1 SGDLS, CDR2 YYNGEE. V was clipped by 2 bases and J by 3 bases; unmatched bases: 1. The CDR3 totals 13 residues. The CDR3 coding sequence is TGTGCCAGCAGCGTCACAGGGGGCTACGAGCAGTACTTC. It yields the protein CASSVTGGYEQYF.

The chain has TRBV4-2 and TRBJ2-7, with 11 bases fitting TRBD2. V trimming: 3 bases; J trimming: 2 bases; junction bases outside the gene matches: 12. Germline V gene data show CDR1 as LGHNA and CDR2 as YNFKEQ. The CDR3 runs 18 residues. The CDR3 sequence: CASSHSIIIAGGAYEQYF. CDR3 nucleotides: TGTGCCAGCAGCCACTCGATAATAATAGCGGGAGGGGCCTACGAGCAGTACTTC.

The chain combines TRBV5-1 with TRBJ2-2; D uncertain. Germline lookup yields CDR1 SGHRS and CDR2 YFSETQ. With 1 base removed from V and 2 bases from J, the gap between germline ends came to 0 bases. The CDR3 spans 12 residues. The CDR3 region is CASSLNTGELFF. The DNA for the CDR3 is TGCGCCAGCAGCTTGAACACCGGGGAGCTGTTTTTT.

This clone has a handful of counts. The chain joins TRBV25-1 to TRBJ1-1; the D is unclear. The germline V gene has CDR1 MGHDK and CDR2 SYGVNS. The CDR3 is 15 residues long. Trimming cost V 5 bases and J 0 bases, with 13 bases left between them. The CDR3 is CASSPTGLVNTEAFF. DNA for the CDR3: TGTGCCAGCAGTCCTACGGGCCTCGTGAACACTGAAGCTTTCTTT. The full variable domain, rest sourced from reference TRBV25-1 and TRBJ1-1, is EADIYQTPRYLVIGTGKKITLECSQTMGHDKMYWYQQDPGMELHLIHYSYGVNSTEKGDLSSESTVSRIRTEHFPLTLESARPSHTSQYLCASSPTGLVNTEAFFGQGTRLTVV.

Only a few counts were recorded for this clone. The V and J genes are TRBV6-5 and TRBJ1-1; no clear D. There are 15 residues in the CDR3. The V end was cut by 0 bases, the J end by 0 bases, with 8 bases between. CDR1 and CDR2 (germline): MNHEY, SVGAGI. The CDR3 region has the DNA TGTGCCAGCAGTTACTCGAACACCATGAACACTGAAGCTTTCTTT. It is translated as CASSYSNTMNTEAFF.

V is TRBV5-4 and J is TRBJ1-2, with 7 bases that match TRBD1. CDR1 and CDR2 (germline): SGHNT, YYREEE (reference sequence). CDR3 length: 13 residues. With V trimmed by 4 bases and J by 2 bases, 2 bases remained unmatched. The CDR3 loop is CASSLDRNYGYTF. CDR3 DNA sequence: TGTGCCAGCAGCCTGGACAGGAACTATGGCTACACCTTC. Full variable domain (outside the CDR3, taken from reference TRBV5-4 and TRBJ1-2): ETGVTQSPTHLIKTRGQQVTLRCSSQSGHNTVSWYQQALGQGPQFIFQYYREEENGRGNFPPRFSGLQFPNYSSELNVNALELDDSALYLCASSLDRNYGYTFGSGTRLTVV.

The V gene is TRBV25-1, the J gene TRBJ1-5; 9 nucleotides match TRBD1. This CDR3 is 15 amino acids long. J lost 2 bases, V lost 6 bases, and 5 bases had no gene match. Per the germline V gene, CDR1 is MGHDK and CDR2 is SYGVNS. CDR3 nucleotide sequence: TGTGCCAGCAGCGGACAGGGGTTCGGCAATCAGCCCCAGCATTTT. Amino acids: CASSGQGFGNQPQHF.

The chain carries TRBV10-3 and TRBJ2-7, with unresolved D. This CDR3 has 15 residues. Trimming cost V 0 bases and J 3 bases, with 12 bases left between them. Germline-derived CDR1 and CDR2 are ENHRY and SYGVKD. The CDR3 spells CAISESTGQIYEQYF. CDR3 in DNA: TGTGCCATCAGTGAGTCTACGGGCCAGATCTACGAGCAGTACTTC.

In this sample, this clone turned up a few times. This chain connects TRBV2 to TRBJ1-2; TRBD1 might be the D (5 bases). CDR3 size: 12 residues. With 7 bases removed from V and 4 bases from J, the gap between germline ends came to 10 bases. Germline V lookup: CDR1 SNHLY, CDR2 FYNNEI. The CDR3 DNA is TGTGCCAGCAACAGGCAGAGCTATGGCTACACCTTC. It encodes CASNRQSYGYTF.

The CDR3 DNA sequence: TGTGCCTGGAGAGCGAAGCGGGCGGGTGTAGAAGCTTTCTTT. Encoded protein: CAWRAKRAGVEAFF. The chain is built from TRBV30 and TRBJ1-1; D gene ambiguous. The CDR3 consists of 14 residues. The V end lost 3 bases, the J end lost 8 bases, and 19 bases lay between the germline ends. CDR1 and CDR2 (germline): GTSNPN, SVGIG (reference sequence).

CDR3 DNA sequence: TGTGCCAGCAGAGGCGGCCACGAGCAGTACTTC. This encodes CASRGGHEQYF. This rearrangement joins TRBV25-1 to TRBJ2-7; D is unclear. Germline V gene data show CDR1 as MGHDK and CDR2 as SYGVNS. V was cut by 6 bases and J by 5 bases, with 8 bases left in between. The CDR3 covers 11 residues.

The chain uses TRBV30 and TRBJ2-7; D tentatively fits TRBD1 or TRBD2 (6 bases each). The CDR3 runs 13 residues. Germline values: CDR1 GTSNPN, CDR2 SVGIG (reference sequence). Trimming shortened V by 4 bases and J by 4 bases, and 14 bases separated the two germline ends. The CDR3 protein is CAWTHGGGYEQYF. CDR3 coding DNA: TGTGCCTGGACCCATGGAGGGGGGTACGAGCAGTACTTC.

CDR3 in amino acids: CSVGSGEAGEQFF. DNA of the CDR3: TGCAGCGTTGGGAGCGGGGAGGCGGGAGAGCAGTTCTTC. V and J are TRBV29-1 and TRBJ2-1; TRBD2 matches at 7 bases. This CDR3 has 13 residues. Germline CDR1 is SQVTM and CDR2 is ANQGSEA. Trimming cost V 4 bases and J 10 bases; bases outside gene matches: 10.

There are a few counts of this clone. The rearrangement joins TRBV29-1 to TRBJ2-6; the D gene is possibly TRBD2 (6 bases). CDR3 length: 14 amino acids. V dropped 6 bases and J dropped 0 bases, with 9 bases sitting between them. The germline gives CDR1 SQVTM, CDR2 ANQGSEA. CDR3 in amino acids: CSVGDSSGANVLTF. The CDR3 DNA reads TGCAGCGTAGGGGACTCCTCTGGGGCCAACGTCCTGACTTTC.

This clone was seen more than once but under ten times. The genes are TRBV30 and TRBJ1-1, with D uncertain. The V and J ends lost 4 bases and 0 bases respectively, with 3 bases between them. CDR1 is GTSNPN and CDR2 is SVGIG in the germline V gene (reference sequence). This CDR3 is 11 amino acids long. CDR3 sequence reads: CAWILNTEAFF. The DNA for the CDR3 is TGTGCCTGGATCCTGAACACTGAAGCTTTCTTT.

The table lists this clone with a few counts. V usage is TRBV6-5 and J usage is TRBJ2-3; D remains unclear. This CDR3 spans 14 amino acids. V lost 6 bases and J lost 3, with 13 bases in between. CDR1 and CDR2 (germline): MNHEY, SVGAGI. CDR3 nucleotides: TGTGCCAGCAGAGCACCCCTGGGTACAGATACGCAGTATTTT. Translating gives CASRAPLGTDTQYF.